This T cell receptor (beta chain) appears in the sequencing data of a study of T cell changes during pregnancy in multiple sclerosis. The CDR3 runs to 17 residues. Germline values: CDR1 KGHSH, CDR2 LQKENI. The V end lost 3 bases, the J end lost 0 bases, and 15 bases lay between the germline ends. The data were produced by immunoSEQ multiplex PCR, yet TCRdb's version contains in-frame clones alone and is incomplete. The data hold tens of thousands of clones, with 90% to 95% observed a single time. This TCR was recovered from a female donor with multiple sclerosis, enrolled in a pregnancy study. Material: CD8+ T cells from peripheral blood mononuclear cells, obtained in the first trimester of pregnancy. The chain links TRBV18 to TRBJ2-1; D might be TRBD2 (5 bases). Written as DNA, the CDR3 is TGTGCCAGCTCACCGGTCGCGTCGGGGAGCTCCTACAATGAGCAGTTCTTC. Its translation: CASSPVASGSSYNEQFF. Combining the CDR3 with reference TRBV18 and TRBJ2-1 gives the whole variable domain NAGVMQNPRHLVRRRGQEARLRCSPMKGHSHVYWYRQLPEEGLKFMVYLQKENIIDESGMPKERFSAEFPKEGPSILRIQQVVRGDSAAYFCASSPVASGSSYNEQFFGPGTRLTVL.